The T cell receptor (beta chain) described here comes from a study of OX40 agonist ivuxolimab in advanced cancers. Study overall: The study treated patients with ivuxolimab, an agonistic anti-OX40 (CD134) antibody.

Germline CDR1 reads KGHSH; CDR2 reads LQKENI. V lost 3 bases, J lost 3 bases, and 12 bases lay in between. CDR3 length equals 15 residues. Assay used: immunoSEQ multiplex PCR; TCRdb lists only in-frame clones, some missing. The sample records tens of thousands of clones, about 88% being singletons. Study-level points and caveats: Partly responding patients at 0.1-3.0 mg/kg showed some of the smallest clonal expansion. CD4+ and CD8+ blood T cells expanded clonally by week 6 at 0.1 to 3.0 mg/kg.

Concerning this clone: What it binds is not known.

Material: CD4+ or CD8+ T cells sorted from blood, obtained in a trial of the OX40 agonist ivuxolimab. The gene calls are TRBV18 and TRBJ1-3; D is unresolved. The TCR comes from an adult with an advanced solid tumor such as melanoma, head and neck, liver or kidney cancer. The CDR3 loop reads CASSPSGGIGNTIYF. For the CDR3, the DNA is TGTGCCAGCTCACCCAGTGGAGGGATTGGAAACACCATATATTTT. Drawing the rest from reference TRBV18 and TRBJ1-3, the complete variable domain is NAGVMQNPRHLVRRRGQEARLRCSPMKGHSHVYWYRQLPEEGLKFMVYLQKENIIDESGMPKERFSAEFPKEGPSILRIQQVVRGDSAAYFCASSPSGGIGNTIYFGEGSWLTVV.